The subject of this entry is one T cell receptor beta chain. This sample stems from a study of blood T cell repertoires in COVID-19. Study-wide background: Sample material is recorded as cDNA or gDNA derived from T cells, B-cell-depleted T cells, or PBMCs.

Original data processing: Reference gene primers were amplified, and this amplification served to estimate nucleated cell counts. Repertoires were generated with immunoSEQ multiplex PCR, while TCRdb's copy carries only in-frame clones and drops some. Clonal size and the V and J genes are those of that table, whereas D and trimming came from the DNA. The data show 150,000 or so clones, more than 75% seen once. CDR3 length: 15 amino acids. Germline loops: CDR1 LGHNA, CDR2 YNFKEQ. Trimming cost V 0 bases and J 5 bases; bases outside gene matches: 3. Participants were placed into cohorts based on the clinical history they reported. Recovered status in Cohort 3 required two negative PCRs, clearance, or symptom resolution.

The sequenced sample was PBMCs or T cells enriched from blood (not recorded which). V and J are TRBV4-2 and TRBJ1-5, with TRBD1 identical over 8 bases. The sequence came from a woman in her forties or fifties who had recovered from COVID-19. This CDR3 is CASSQEQGEDQPQHF. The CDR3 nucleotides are TGTGCCAGCAGCCAAGAACAGGGGGAAGATCAGCCCCAGCATTTT.